The clone carrying this TCR beta chain was recorded at least ten times. Its antigen is unidentified. This library used around 400 ng RNA and molecular barcoded adaptors spanning alpha/delta and beta/gamma chains. TCRdb ran MiXCR on the reads and lists one entry per CDR3 protein. Of 35,000 to 50,000 distinct CDR3 sequences in the sample, 14% were seen once. These data come from a study of read filtering for tumor transcriptome and immune sequencing. Overall study results and limits: The sorted CD138-negative fraction was a mixed bone marrow immune population, not purified T cells. Approximately 82% of IR-seq clonotypes had one read, totaling around 3.5% of reads; RNA-seq: approximately 75% and 45%.

V was clipped by 5 bases and J by 5 bases; unmatched bases: 10. Germline CDR1 and CDR2: SEHNR and FQNEAQ (reference sequence). CDR3 length: 15 residues. At the time of active disease, bone marrow was collected from every patient. The material sequenced was a population of CD138-negative cells sorted from bone marrow. V usage is TRBV7-9 and J usage is TRBJ1-1; 8 positions agree with TRBD1. The TCR was taken from a donor at least 40 years old with multiple myeloma. This CDR3 is CASSLHTGGGTEAFF. The CDR3, as DNA: TGTGCCAGCAGCCTCCATACAGGGGGGGGGACTGAAGCTTTCTTT.